The 23 T cell receptor beta chains listed next were all sequenced from one sample in a study of vaccination and CD4 T cells after COVID-19. The Oncomine TCR Beta short-read assay sequenced DNA from cultured CD4+ T cells. One entry per CDR3 protein results from TCRdb running MiXCR on the PCR reads. This table has 20,000 to 25,000 distinct CDR3 sequences, 46% appearing once. Stated time point: late sampling 161 to 241 days after vaccination in three convalescent patients. The sample's treatment: roughly 10-day PBMC culture with coronavirus spike peptide pools or control peptides (ViraFEST assay). No antigen has been assigned to these receptors. This sample comprised CD4+ T cells from blood, cultured in vitro, obtained about 7 months after SARS-CoV-2 vaccination. The receptors shown here come from a human donor who had recovered from COVID-19.

The chain is built from TRBV7-6 and TRBJ2-1; 14 positions agree with TRBD2. The CDR3 loop spans 17 amino acids. From germline, CDR1 is SGHVS and CDR2 FNYEAQ. V shed 5 bases and J 7 bases; nucleotides not matched to a gene: 10. In DNA, the CDR3 is TGTGCCAGCAGCCGACGCCAAGGGACTAGCGGGGGTAATGAGCAGTTCTTC. Translation: CASSRRQGTSGGNEQFF.

DNA for the CDR3: TGTGCCAGCAGCCTATTGTACACCGGGGAGCTGTTTTTT. It codes for CASSLLYTGELFF. The chain links TRBV5-4 to TRBJ2-2; no definite D call. The CDR3 has 13 amino acids. CDR1 SGHNT and CDR2 YYREEE come from the germline V gene (reference sequence). V lost 4 bases and J lost 3, with 7 bases in between.

This chain connects TRBV6-5 to TRBJ2-1; TRBD1 matches at 7 bases. The CDR3 runs to 14 residues. Germline V gene data show CDR1 as MNHEY and CDR2 as SVGAGI. The junction had 7 bases not matched to a gene; V was cut back by 2 bases and J by 9 bases. Written as DNA, the CDR3 is TGTGCCAGCAGTTACACCGACAGGGAGAGTGAGCAGTTCTTC. It specifies CASSYTDRESEQFF.

Sample share makes this clonotype large. The chain couples TRBV15 to TRBJ2-5; 9 bases align to TRBD2. With V trimmed by 6 bases and J by 3 bases, 5 bases remained unmatched. The length of the CDR3 is 14 residues. From germline, CDR1 is LNHNV and CDR2 YYDKDF (reference sequence). The CDR3 is CATRSAGGKETQYF. In DNA form, the CDR3 reads TGTGCCACCAGGTCAGCGGGGGGAAAAGAGACCCAGTACTTC.

The chain is built from TRBV19 and TRBJ1-1; 8 bases align to TRBD1. CDR3 size: 14 residues. The junction had 8 bases not matched to a gene; V was cut back by 9 bases and J by 2 bases. CDR1 and CDR2 (germline): LNHDA, SQIVND (reference sequence). The CDR3 loop reads CASKRDRRNTEAFF. DNA of the CDR3: TGTGCCAGCAAACGGGACAGGAGAAACACTGAAGCTTTCTTT.

The chain is built from TRBV5-4 and TRBJ2-7, with a weak D call TRBD1 (6 bases). The CDR3 runs to 16 residues. The germline V gene encodes CDR1 SGHNT and CDR2 YYREEE (reference sequence). The germline V and J ends were trimmed by 1 base and 3 bases, with 17 bases remaining between them. CDR3 region: CASSLRQGKGNYEQYF. CDR3 in DNA: TGTGCCAGCAGCTTGAGGCAGGGGAAGGGAAACTACGAGCAGTACTTC.

The genes are TRBV6-1 and TRBJ2-7; 7 bases fit TRBD1. V trimming: 6 bases; J trimming: 2 bases; junction bases outside the gene matches: 13. Germline assignment: CDR1 MNHNS and CDR2 SASEGT. The CDR3 is made up of 16 amino acids. The CDR3 nucleotides read TGTGCCAGCAGCCCCCTGATCGGGACAGTTACCTACGAGCAGTACTTC. Protein: CASSPLIGTVTYEQYF.

The rearrangement joins TRBV6-2 or TRBV6-3 to TRBJ2-7; 13 bases fit TRBD2. The CDR3 is 14 amino acids. Germline assignment: CDR1 MNHEY and CDR2 SVGEGT. The junction had 5 bases not matched to a gene; V was cut back by 7 bases and J by 5 bases. The CDR3 reads CASTQGLAGNEQYF. CDR3 sequence (DNA): TGTGCCAGCACCCAGGGACTAGCGGGAAACGAGCAGTACTTC.

As for this clonotype: A read error likely explains this, since a far larger clone differs by one base. This sequence joins TRBV27 and TRBJ2-7; possible D gene TRBD2, 6 bases. CDR1 and CDR2 (germline): MNHEY, SMNVEV (reference sequence). The CDR3 has 16 residues. Trimming took off 3 bases at V and 7 bases at J, with 22 bases between the two ends. The CDR3 DNA reads as TGTGCCAGCAGTTTTGCGTCGGGGGAGTCTGACAATGAGCAGTACTTC. It encodes CASSFASGESDNEQYF.

The chain couples TRBV6-1 to TRBJ1-6, with TRBD1 matching 11 bases. CDR1 and CDR2 (germline): MNHNS, SASEGT. The CDR3 loop spans 15 amino acids. Trimming took 2 bases from V and 8 from J; bases not matched to a gene: 2. CDR3 nucleotide sequence: TGTGCCAGCAGTGAACGGGACAGGGGGTATTCACCCCTCCACTTT. This encodes CASSERDRGYSPLHF.

This clonotype appeared a single time. This chain connects TRBV10-3 to TRBJ1-6, with 7 bases lining up with TRBD1. With 10 bases clipped from V and 7 bases from J, the junction kept 7 bases outside the gene matches. CDR3 size: 13 residues. Germline values: CDR1 ENHRY, CDR2 SYGVKD. The DNA of the CDR3 is TGTGCCACCGGGACAGATAAGAATTCACCCCTCCACTTT. Protein sequence: CATGTDKNSPLHF.

This clonotype was seen only a few times. The chain links TRBV7-9 to TRBJ2-5; 16 bases map to TRBD2. J was trimmed by 5 bases and V by 1 base; bases with no gene match: 7. Germline V lookup: CDR1 SEHNR, CDR2 FQNEAQ (reference sequence). This CDR3 region has 18 residues. CDR3: CASSLGGTSGRAEETQYF. Written as DNA, the CDR3 is TGTGCCAGCAGCTTAGGCGGGACTAGCGGGAGGGCGGAGGAGACCCAGTACTTC. Using reference TRBV7-9 and TRBJ2-5 for the parts outside the CDR3, the full variable domain is DTGVSQNPRHKITKRGQNVTFRCDPISEHNRLYWYRQTLGQGPEFLTYFQNEAQLEKSRLLSDRFSAERPKGSFSTLEIQRTEQGDSAMYLCASSLGGTSGRAEETQYFGPGTRLLVL.

This clonotype was counted only a few times. CDR3 in amino acids: CSASGYSLPDTQYF. Here the CDR3 DNA reads TGCAGTGCTAGTGGATATAGCTTGCCAGATACGCAGTATTTT. This sequence joins TRBV20-1 and TRBJ2-3; D unresolved. CDR3 length: 14 amino acids. From germline, CDR1 is DFQATT and CDR2 SNEGSKA (reference sequence). Trimming cost V 3 bases and J 4 bases, with 14 bases left between them.

The genes are TRBV6-4 and TRBJ2-5, with 14 nucleotides matching TRBD2. V was pared by 7 bases and J by 2 bases, with 12 bases of the junction left unmatched. Germline V lookup: CDR1 MRHNA, CDR2 SNTAGT. The CDR3 sequence is 18 residues long. DNA for the CDR3: TGTGCCAGCACTGATCCGGGACTAGCGGGGGAACCGCAAGAGACCCAGTACTTC. It is translated as CASTDPGLAGEPQETQYF.

This sequence joins TRBV20-1 and TRBJ2-3; 13 nucleotides agree with TRBD2. V shed 6 bases, J shed 7 bases, and the junction held 7 bases outside the gene matches. The CDR3 is 14 residues long. The germline CDR1 and CDR2 sequences are DFQATT and SNEGSKA (reference sequence). CDR3 protein: CSAPTSGGAHTQYF. The CDR3 nucleotides are TGCAGTGCGCCCACTAGCGGGGGGGCGCATACGCAGTATTTT.

This clonotype was counted between two and nine times. The chain combines TRBV15 with TRBJ1-5; 10 positions match TRBD1. V trimming: 1 base; J trimming: 9 bases; junction bases outside the gene matches: 3. Germline values: CDR1 LNHNV, CDR2 YYDKDF (reference sequence). The CDR3 runs 14 residues. The CDR3 region has the DNA TGTGCCACCAGCAGAGGACAGGGGGCTGGGCCCCAGCATTTT. Translation gives CATSRGQGAGPQHF. Drawing the rest from reference TRBV15 and TRBJ1-5, the complete variable domain is DAMVIQNPRYQVTQFGKPVTLSCSQTLNHNVMYWYQQKSSQAPKLLFHYYDKDFNNEADTPDNFQSRRPNTSFCFLDIRSPGLGDTAMYLCATSRGQGAGPQHFGDGTRLSIL.

Only a few counts were recorded for this clonotype. The rearrangement links TRBV7-9 to TRBJ2-1, with TRBD2 matching over 11 bases. Unmatched junction bases numbered 13, after V lost 6 bases and J lost 9 bases. The CDR3 is 16 residues long. From germline, CDR1 is SEHNR and CDR2 FQNEAQ (reference sequence). The CDR3 DNA is TGTGCCAGCAGTCTAACGGGACTAGCGGAGTCGGCTGAGCAGTTCTTC. It yields the protein CASSLTGLAESAEQFF.

The table lists this clonotype with a few counts. CDR3 sequence: CATSDSRRTGELFF. The CDR3 DNA reads as TGTGCCACCAGTGATTCCAGACGCACCGGGGAGCTGTTTTTT. V and J are TRBV24-1 and TRBJ2-2; no definite D call. This CDR3 has 14 amino acids. Germline CDR1 and CDR2: KGHDR and SFDVKD. Trimming pared 2 bases from V and 4 bases from J, leaving 7 bases between.

V usage is TRBV20-1 and J usage is TRBJ2-7, with 7 bases matching TRBD2. Trimming at V came to 6 bases and at J to 1 base, leaving 9 bases not matched to a gene. The CDR3 is made up of 14 amino acids. The germline gives CDR1 DFQATT, CDR2 SNEGSKA (reference sequence). This CDR3 reads CSAKSGTTSYEQYF. CDR3 in DNA: TGCAGTGCCAAATCCGGGACTACGTCCTACGAGCAGTACTTC.

This sequence joins TRBV11-3 and TRBJ2-5; 8 bases are a match to TRBD1. CDR3 length: 16 amino acids. Germline trimming cut 1 base from V and 7 bases from J; bases unmatched to any gene: 11. Per germline, CDR1 SGHNT and CDR2 YENEEA. CDR3 loop: CASSLAARQGFGTQYF. CDR3 DNA: TGTGCCAGCAGCTTAGCCGCCCGACAGGGGTTCGGGACCCAGTACTTC.

This clonotype was recorded a few times. This chain connects TRBV7-3 to TRBJ2-2; D uncertain. Trimming stripped 5 bases from V and 2 bases from J, with 6 bases between. The CDR3 contains 13 residues. Per germline, CDR1 SGHTA and CDR2 FQGTGA. CDR3 loop: CASSHGNTGELFF. The CDR3 DNA reads as TGTGCCAGCAGCCATGGAAACACCGGGGAGCTGTTTTTT.

The V and J genes are TRBV24-1 and TRBJ1-5, with TRBD1 identical over 12 bases. The CDR3 is 15 amino acids. Germline lookup yields CDR1 KGHDR and CDR2 SFDVKD. The ends lost 7 bases at V and 4 bases at J; junction bases unmatched: 4. The CDR3 DNA reads TGTGCCACCAGGTCGGGACAGGGGGCGAATCAGCCCCAGCATTTT. This translates into CATRSGQGANQPQHF.

In this sample, this clonotype turned up once. V gene TRBV19 combines with J gene TRBJ1-2; 9 bases match TRBD1. The length of the CDR3 is 14 residues. From germline, CDR1 is LNHDA and CDR2 SQIVND (reference sequence). With 6 bases clipped from V and 8 bases from J, the junction kept 10 bases outside the gene matches. CDR3 region: CASRRRDRVRGYTF. DNA for the CDR3: TGTGCCAGTAGGCGGAGGGACAGGGTTCGCGGCTACACCTTC.